This T cell receptor beta chain was recovered during a study of identical twins. As to this clonotype: Its antigen is still unknown.

Among all donors, each was a healthy Caucasian. Study-wide findings and caveats: The authors noted that invariant MAIT and iNKT cells could partly confound zero-insertion analyses. In monozygotic twins, models underestimated the sharing of out-of-frame TCR alpha. Insertions were reduced in abundant cord blood beta clonotypes but not in memory repertoires.

TCRdb re-derived calls from the 5' RACE reads in MiXCR, one entry per CDR3 protein. The profile shows hundreds of thousands of distinct CDR3 sequences, about a fifth of them singletons. This CDR3 has 11 amino acids. The ends were cut back, 4 bases at V and 3 bases at J, with 3 bases in the middle. Germline values: CDR1 SGHAT, CDR2 FQNNGV. This sample also belongs to another study, concerning yellow fever vaccine responses in identical twins.

This TCR came from a woman between 18 and 29 years old in good health. Sequencing used CD4+ T cells sorted from blood. This rearrangement joins TRBV11-2 to TRBJ1-1; D is uncertain. The CDR3 reads CASSWDTEAFF. The CDR3 bases are TGTGCCAGCAGCTGGGACACTGAAGCTTTCTTT.